Detailed here is one T cell receptor beta chain. Its antigen is as yet unknown. This record belongs to a study of T-cell memory formation after mild COVID-19. Study context: The study found TCR clusters largely donor specific.

General study points: Within pre-infection memory, some responding clones were found, suggesting cross-reactive memory joined. Clones that contracted from day 15 to 85 had balanced CD4/CD8; later expanders were CD4+ biased.

Constant-segment primers served in 5'RACE that generated TCR alpha and TCR beta cDNA libraries bearing sample barcodes and UMIs. MiXCR, run by TCRdb on the 5' RACE reads, gives a single entry per CDR3 protein. The sample shows 350,000 to 500,000 distinct CDR3 sequences, 20% to 25% of them seen only once. V gave up 3 bases and J gave up 1 base, with 9 bases separating them. Germline-derived CDR1 and CDR2 are MNHEY and SVGEGT. The CDR3 contains 14 residues. The chain employs TRBV6-2 or TRBV6-3 and TRBJ1-1; possibly TRBD1 for D (5 bases). The origin of this receptor is an adult woman who had mild COVID-19 (a few samples of this study predate the infection). Cell type and time point are not known. The sequencing sample was made of PBMCs or a T cell subset sorted from them (not recorded which). The CDR3 DNA sequence: TGTGCCAGCAGTTATGGGGCCCAGAACACTGAAGCTTTCTTT. Amino acids: CASSYGAQNTEAFF.